This T cell receptor beta chain was sequenced in a study of blood T cell repertoires in COVID-19. Across the whole study: T cells, B-cell-depleted T cells, or PBMCs provided the cDNA or gDNA that served as material.

The J segment lost 2 bases and the V segment lost 5 bases, leaving 7 bases of the junction unmatched. This CDR3 is 15 amino acids long. Germline V gene lookup returns CDR1 SGHTA and CDR2 FQGNSA. Method: immunoSEQ multiplex PCR; TCRdb's copy keeps in-frame clones and lacks some. The data contain about 70,000 clones, roughly 79% of them singletons. The sequence derives from a woman in her 70s with acute or convalescent COVID-19. The chain joins TRBV7-2 to TRBJ2-3, with 7 bases fitting TRBD2. The sample comprised peripheral blood. The CDR3 DNA reads as TGTGCCAGCAGCCCCCACGCGGGAGTCACAGATACGCAGTATTTT. It specifies CASSPHAGVTDTQYF. The complete variable domain, with remaining parts taken from reference TRBV7-2 and TRBJ2-3, reads GAGVSQSPSNKVTEKGKDVELRCDPISGHTALYWYRQSLGQGLEFLIYFQGNSAPDKSGLPSDRFSAERTGGSVSTLTIQRTQQEDSAVYLCASSPHAGVTDTQYFGPGTRLTVL.